This T cell receptor beta chain derives from a study of regulatory T cells in long-lasting Graves disease. Time point here: persistent/refractory GD, antithyroid drugs over 5 years with positive TRAb. PBMC RNA was the source of the TCR library. Criteria from the American Thyroid Association guidelines were applied to diagnose Graves' disease. Combining iRepertoire HTBI primers with Arm-PCR of CDR3 regions, the authors built TCR beta libraries. Per the original data handling: From all samples, identification returned approximately 14 TRBJ and approximately 63 TRBV segments. In TCRdb, the multiplex PCR reads were re-called with MiXCR into one record per CDR3 protein. The authors' filters were not applied to this entry. The sample comprises more than 300,000 distinct CDR3 sequences, 20% to 25% of which are singletons, and around 30% rests with the top ten. This clonotype was found a few times. Its antigen remains unknown.

V dropped 3 bases and J dropped 2; count of bases not matched to a gene: 12. Germline lookup yields CDR1 SGHNT and CDR2 YYREEE (reference sequence). The CDR3 length is 17 residues. Study-wide points: More public clonotypes were shared by persistent patients (2,741) than by new patients (roughly 910). Persistent disease favored TRBV28, TRBJ1-2 and TRBJ2-5.

This clonotype originated in a woman in her thirties or forties with Graves disease. This chain uses TRBV5-4 with TRBJ2-5, with 8 bases identical to TRBD1. The specimen was peripheral blood mononuclear cells (PBMCs), collected when the disease was refractory, from a patient treated with antithyroid drugs. The DNA of the CDR3 is TGTGCCAGCAGCTCCAAGGGCCCCGGGACAGGACAAGAGACCCAGTACTTC. Its protein product is CASSSKGPGTGQETQYF.